A selection of T cell receptor beta chains follows, all from one sample in a study of T-cell memory formation after mild COVID-19. TCRdb ran MiXCR on the 5' RACE reads and lists one entry per CDR3 protein. Altogether hundreds of thousands of distinct CDR3 sequences are present, roughly 22% being singletons, with the ten largest covering under 15%. Material: PBMCs or a T cell subset sorted from them (not recorded which). The source is an adult woman who had mild COVID-19 (a few samples of this study predate the infection). Cell type and time point are not known. The CDR3 runs from the conserved cysteine through the conserved F or W. The order of the fields is V gene, J gene, D gene, clone size, CDR3 protein, CDR3 DNA. A D gene is named only where the DNA matches it firmly. Size tells how often a clone was seen (once, few, many) or the class of an expanded clone, and some rows leave it out.

V gene: TRBV5-1; J gene: TRBJ2-7; D gene: -; clone size: few; CDR3 protein: CASSPVREYEQYF; CDR3 DNA: TGCGCCAGCAGCCCCGTAAGGGAGTACGAGCAGTACTTC
V gene: TRBV20-1; J gene: TRBJ2-1; D gene: -; clone size: few; CDR3 protein: CSARYPPTNEQFF; CDR3 DNA: TGCAGTGCTAGATACCCACCCACAAATGAGCAGTTCTTC
V gene: TRBV7-9; J gene: TRBJ2-5; D gene: -; clone size: few; CDR3 protein: CASSARTGNQETQYF; CDR3 DNA: TGTGCCAGCAGCGCAAGAACGGGGAACCAAGAGACCCAGTACTTC
V gene: TRBV5-1; J gene: TRBJ2-2; D gene: -; clone size: few; CDR3 protein: CASSLAGTPNTGELFF; CDR3 DNA: TGCGCCAGCAGCTTGGCCGGGACACCGAACACCGGGGAGCTGTTTTTT
V gene: TRBV7-8; J gene: TRBJ1-6; D gene: -; clone size: few; CDR3 protein: CASSTDSFSPLHF; CDR3 DNA: TGTGCCAGCAGCACCGACAGTTTTTCACCCCTCCACTTT
V gene: TRBV28; J gene: TRBJ2-3; D gene: -; clone size: -; CDR3 protein: CASSLGPGGEGTDTQYF; CDR3 DNA: TGTGCCAGCAGTTTGGGGCCGGGGGGCGAGGGCACAGATACGCAGTATTTT
V gene: TRBV5-1; J gene: TRBJ2-7; D gene: TRBD1; clone size: -; CDR3 protein: CASSLGQGGREQYF; CDR3 DNA: TGCGCCAGCAGCTTGGGACAGGGTGGCCGCGAGCAGTACTTC
V gene: TRBV5-1; J gene: TRBJ2-1; D gene: TRBD1; clone size: few; CDR3 protein: CASSSGQTKNNEQFF; CDR3 DNA: TGCGCCAGCAGCTCGGGACAGACGAAAAACAATGAGCAGTTCTTC
V gene: TRBV18; J gene: TRBJ2-2; D gene: TRBD1; clone size: -; CDR3 protein: CASSPKQGAATGELFF; CDR3 DNA: TGTGCCAGCTCACCAAAACAGGGGGCGGCCACCGGGGAGCTGTTTTTT
V gene: TRBV7-2; J gene: TRBJ2-1; D gene: TRBD1; clone size: few; CDR3 protein: CASSYPGQGGNEQFF; CDR3 DNA: TGTGCCAGCAGCTATCCGGGACAGGGTGGCAATGAGCAGTTCTTC
V gene: TRBV5-1; J gene: TRBJ1-2; D gene: -; clone size: -; CDR3 protein: CASSKPGDKNYGYTF; CDR3 DNA: TGCGCCAGCAGCAAACCCGGGGATAAGAACTATGGCTACACCTTC
V gene: TRBV25-1; J gene: TRBJ1-2; D gene: TRBD1; clone size: -; CDR3 protein: CASSEPGQGIRGYTF; CDR3 DNA: TGTGCCAGCAGTGAACCGGGACAGGGGATAAGAGGCTACACCTTC
V gene: TRBV14; J gene: TRBJ2-6; D gene: -; clone size: -; CDR3 protein: CASSQEVWTPEANVLTF; CDR3 DNA: TGTGCCAGCAGCCAAGAGGTATGGACCCCGGAGGCCAACGTCCTGACTTTC
V gene: TRBV7-6; J gene: TRBJ1-1; D gene: -; clone size: few; CDR3 protein: CASTKTGHKNTEAFF; CDR3 DNA: TGTGCCAGCACCAAAACAGGGCACAAGAACACTGAAGCTTTCTTT
V gene: TRBV6-5; J gene: TRBJ1-2; D gene: TRBD1; clone size: -; CDR3 protein: CASRVRQGAEGYTF; CDR3 DNA: TGTGCCAGCAGAGTTAGACAGGGGGCGGAAGGCTACACCTTC
V gene: TRBV12-3/TRBV12-4; J gene: TRBJ2-3; D gene: TRBD2; clone size: -; CDR3 protein: CASRGLAGGVDTQYF; CDR3 DNA: TGTGCCAGCAGGGGACTAGCGGGAGGGGTAGATACGCAGTATTTT
V gene: TRBV5-5; J gene: TRBJ1-6; D gene: -; clone size: many; CDR3 protein: CASSLQNSPLHF; CDR3 DNA: TGTGCCAGCAGCTTGCAGAATTCACCCCTCCACTTT
V gene: TRBV7-7; J gene: TRBJ1-5; D gene: -; clone size: -; CDR3 protein: CASSLALRPPNPSNSNQPQHF; CDR3 DNA: TGTGCTAGCAGCTTAGCCCTCCGCCCGCCGAATCCCAGTAATAGCAATCAGCCCCAGCATTTT
V gene: TRBV20-1; J gene: TRBJ1-5; D gene: -; clone size: few; CDR3 protein: CSANPQGNQPQHF; CDR3 DNA: TGCAGTGCGAATCCTCAGGGCAATCAGCCCCAGCATTTT
V gene: TRBV25-1; J gene: TRBJ2-3; D gene: -; clone size: few; CDR3 protein: CASGEASNTDTQYF; CDR3 DNA: TGTGCCAGCGGGGAGGCTAGTAACACAGATACGCAGTATTTT
V gene: TRBV7-9; J gene: TRBJ1-5; D gene: -; clone size: few; CDR3 protein: CASSPSWVHQPQHF; CDR3 DNA: TGTGCCAGCAGCCCCAGCTGGGTCCATCAGCCCCAGCATTTT
V gene: TRBV12-3/TRBV12-4; J gene: TRBJ1-3; D gene: -; clone size: few; CDR3 protein: CASSLGSPPSGNTIYF; CDR3 DNA: TGTGCCAGCAGTTTAGGGTCACCGCCCTCTGGAAACACCATATATTTT
V gene: TRBV11-2; J gene: TRBJ1-6; D gene: -; clone size: -; CDR3 protein: CASSLAPGGMNNSPLHF; CDR3 DNA: TGTGCCAGCAGCTTAGCCCCGGGAGGGATGAATAATTCACCCCTCCACTTT
V gene: TRBV6-1; J gene: TRBJ1-1; D gene: TRBD1; clone size: -; CDR3 protein: CASSWSGTGMNTEAFF; CDR3 DNA: TGTGCCAGCAGTTGGTCCGGGACAGGTATGAACACTGAAGCTTTCTTT
V gene: TRBV6-5; J gene: TRBJ2-7; D gene: -; clone size: -; CDR3 protein: CASSRNPRRPGDEQYF; CDR3 DNA: TGTGCCAGCAGTAGAAATCCCCGGAGACCGGGGGACGAGCAGTACTTC
V gene: TRBV14; J gene: TRBJ2-5; D gene: -; clone size: -; CDR3 protein: CASSQTLETQYF; CDR3 DNA: TGTGCCAGCAGCCAAACCCTAGAGACCCAGTACTTC
V gene: TRBV5-1; J gene: TRBJ2-1; D gene: TRBD1; clone size: -; CDR3 protein: CASCQGTGGCEQFF; CDR3 DNA: TGCGCCAGCTGCCAGGGGACAGGGGGATGTGAGCAGTTCTTC
V gene: TRBV18; J gene: TRBJ2-3; D gene: -; clone size: few; CDR3 protein: CASSPWAEDTQYF; CDR3 DNA: TGTGCCAGCTCCCCGTGGGCTGAAGATACGCAGTATTTT
V gene: TRBV30; J gene: TRBJ1-1; D gene: TRBD1; clone size: -; CDR3 protein: CAWTGGDSIYTEAFF; CDR3 DNA: TGTGCCTGGACAGGGGGCGACAGTATATACACTGAAGCTTTCTTT
V gene: TRBV12-3/TRBV12-4; J gene: TRBJ2-2; D gene: -; clone size: few; CDR3 protein: CASRPTGELFF; CDR3 DNA: TGTGCCAGCAGGCCCACCGGGGAGCTGTTTTTT
V gene: TRBV7-2; J gene: TRBJ2-1; D gene: -; clone size: -; CDR3 protein: CASSTPVVGGGSGVRISYNEQFF; CDR3 DNA: TGTGCCAGCAGTACACCCGTAGTAGGGGGGGGCAGCGGGGTACGTATCTCCTACAATGAGCAGTTCTTC
V gene: TRBV10-3; J gene: TRBJ2-7; D gene: TRBD2; clone size: -; CDR3 protein: CAISESERGSYEQYF; CDR3 DNA: TGTGCCATCAGTGAGTCGGAGCGGGGTTCCTACGAGCAGTACTTC
V gene: TRBV10-3; J gene: TRBJ2-7; D gene: -; clone size: -; CDR3 protein: CAISGGSGSSYEQYF; CDR3 DNA: TGTGCCATCAGTGGGGGCTCGGGGAGCTCCTACGAGCAGTACTTC
V gene: TRBV5-1; J gene: TRBJ2-1; D gene: TRBD2; clone size: few; CDR3 protein: CASSPGLAALADNEQFF; CDR3 DNA: TGCGCCAGCAGCCCCGGCCTAGCGGCCCTTGCGGACAATGAGCAGTTCTTC
V gene: TRBV5-1; J gene: TRBJ1-2; D gene: TRBD1; clone size: many; CDR3 protein: CASSLGTDGYGYTF; CDR3 DNA: TGCGCCAGCAGCTTAGGGACAGATGGCTATGGCTACACCTTC
V gene: TRBV2; J gene: TRBJ2-1; D gene: TRBD2; clone size: few; CDR3 protein: CAKGRGGLAGYNEQFF; CDR3 DNA: TGTGCCAAGGGCCGGGGTGGTCTAGCGGGCTACAATGAGCAGTTCTTC
V gene: TRBV27; J gene: TRBJ2-2; D gene: -; clone size: -; CDR3 protein: CASSFSGQRNTGELFF; CDR3 DNA: TGTGCCAGCAGTTTTTCCGGACAGAGAAACACCGGGGAGCTGTTTTTT
V gene: TRBV5-6; J gene: TRBJ1-2; D gene: -; clone size: -; CDR3 protein: CASSPDLDSGYTF; CDR3 DNA: TGTGCCAGCAGCCCTGACCTAGACTCCGGCTACACCTTC
V gene: TRBV7-9; J gene: TRBJ2-7; D gene: -; clone size: few; CDR3 protein: CASSWGAPHEQYF; CDR3 DNA: TGTGCCAGCAGCTGGGGGGCGCCCCACGAGCAGTACTTC
V gene: TRBV5-1; J gene: TRBJ2-7; D gene: -; clone size: many; CDR3 protein: CASSGDTYEQYF; CDR3 DNA: TGCGCCAGCAGCGGCGACACCTACGAGCAGTACTTC
V gene: TRBV3-1; J gene: TRBJ1-1; D gene: -; clone size: few; CDR3 protein: CASSQRFKGPNTEAFF; CDR3 DNA: TGTGCCAGCAGCCAGAGGTTTAAGGGACCGAACACTGAAGCTTTCTTT
V gene: TRBV7-9; J gene: TRBJ1-5; D gene: -; clone size: -; CDR3 protein: CASSLGEGPQHF; CDR3 DNA: TGTGCCAGCAGCTTAGGGGAGGGGCCCCAGCATTTT
V gene: TRBV11-3; J gene: TRBJ2-1; D gene: -; clone size: few; CDR3 protein: CASSADTRYNEQFF; CDR3 DNA: TGTGCCAGCAGTGCGGATACCCGTTACAATGAGCAGTTCTTC
V gene: TRBV10-3; J gene: TRBJ2-1; D gene: -; clone size: few; CDR3 protein: CAISARVLSYNEQFF; CDR3 DNA: TGTGCCATCAGTGCACGGGTCCTCTCCTACAATGAGCAGTTCTTC
V gene: TRBV5-1; J gene: TRBJ2-1; D gene: -; clone size: -; CDR3 protein: CASSLGVSHTSSYNEQFF; CDR3 DNA: TGCGCCAGCAGCTTGGGTGTCAGTCACACCAGCTCCTACAATGAGCAGTTCTTC
V gene: TRBV24-1; J gene: TRBJ1-6; D gene: TRBD1; clone size: -; CDR3 protein: CATSDHRGRNSPLHF; CDR3 DNA: TGTGCCACCAGTGATCACAGGGGGCGAAATTCACCCCTCCACTTT